These T cell receptor beta chains were read from a single sample in a study of blood T cell repertoires in COVID-19. TCRdb keeps only in-frame clones here, not all; method: immunoSEQ multiplex PCR. This table has 85,000 to 130,000 clones, roughly nine tenths appearing once. The sample was peripheral blood. These receptors were taken from a human donor in a cohort sampled during active COVID-19. Each CDR3 is given with its conserved first and last residue. A row's size may be missing; if present it is once, few, many or a size class.

j_call v_call clone_size cdr3_aa
TRBJ1-4 TRBV14 - CASSPNRQGGKLFF
TRBJ1-2 TRBV4-2 - CASSQEWQAHPDGYTF
TRBJ2-1 TRBV5-4 - CASSPDRSSYNEQFF
TRBJ1-3 TRBV5-4 - CASRIAGTSGNTIYF
TRBJ1-4 TRBV19 - CASLGDTPIGKLFF
TRBJ2-7 TRBV19 - CASSTGTGGYEQYF
TRBJ1-2 TRBV7-9 few CASSPLIQYGYTF
TRBJ2-7 TRBV5-1 - CASSLGGPDEQYF
TRBJ1-2 TRBV18 - CASSPPGLGANYGYTF
TRBJ2-1 TRBV6-1 - CASSDPGLSAEQFF
TRBJ1-6 TRBV6-1 - CASSETQGVRSPLHF
TRBJ1-6 TRBV30 - CAWSRTGVGSPLHF
TRBJ2-3 TRBV4-1 few CASSQTSGGTQYF
TRBJ2-1 TRBV11-3 once CASSSDRINEQFF
TRBJ1-5 TRBV28 few CASTGGDQPQHF
TRBJ1-2 TRBV7-2 - CASSLVVYGDGYTF
TRBJ2-2 TRBV5-6 once CASTRSGTTNTGELFF
TRBJ1-4 TRBV9 once CASSVSGTAYNEKLFF
TRBJ2-1 TRBV28 - CASRSSGRNEQFF
TRBJ2-1 TRBV28 - CASSLGQASYNEQFF
TRBJ2-7 TRBV28 - CASSLALGPVTYEQYF
TRBJ2-1 TRBV18 - CASSLGTRVDEQFF
TRBJ2-7 TRBV19 - CASRMTGGNYEQYF
TRBJ1-1 TRBV2 - CASSSGGKGTEAFF
TRBJ2-6 TRBV28 once CASSPTGTGGFGANVLTF
TRBJ2-2 TRBV12-3/TRBV12-4 - CASRRTPTGELFF
TRBJ1-1 TRBV4-3 - CASSQDIREDTEAFF
TRBJ2-1 TRBV29-1 - CSVDQGSGSYNEQFF
TRBJ2-7 TRBV2 few CASRAPGGGSYEQYF
TRBJ1-1 TRBV28 - CASTKGGTEAFF
TRBJ2-3 TRBV9 - CASSGDWTSGVTDTQYF
TRBJ2-5 TRBV3-1/TRBV3-2 - CASSQGGLGQETQYF
TRBJ2-7 TRBV19 - CASSIEGGSHSTYEQYF
TRBJ2-7 TRBV14 - CASSQVGRGSYEQYF
TRBJ2-2 TRBV7-9 - CASSRTGELFF
TRBJ2-7 TRBV7-9 - CASSGGLAGYEQYF
TRBJ1-1 TRBV19 - CARSNWGLGDTEAFF
TRBJ2-2 TRBV6-1 once CASSEVTSGVGGELFF
TRBJ1-3 TRBV28 - CASSLTGAGNTIYF
TRBJ2-7 TRBV5-4 - CASSSFGQGLARQYF
TRBJ1-1 TRBV4-1 - CASSAEQGGNTEAFF
TRBJ1-5 TRBV28 - CASSLGGSNQPQHF
TRBJ2-7 TRBV28 few CASSPWDRGSSYEQYF
TRBJ1-4 TRBV5-1 - CASSLLIHSGGDATNEKLFF
TRBJ1-2 TRBV28 few CASRTLGTGGYGYTF
TRBJ2-3 TRBV7-2 - CASSLDYSDTQYF
TRBJ2-2 TRBV4-1 - CASSQETSGRWEAGELFF
TRBJ1-6 TRBV6-6 - CASRQLGSPLHF
TRBJ2-3 TRBV7-6 - CASSSTGTETDTQYF
TRBJ2-7 TRBV28 - CASSFSQGVSSYEQYF
TRBJ1-1 TRBV27 - CASSPTDSWNTEAFF
TRBJ2-5 TRBV12-3/TRBV12-4 once CASSVSLGGTQYF
TRBJ1-2 TRBV4-3 - CASSQEPSPRGYGYTF
TRBJ2-2 TRBV7-8 - CASSGGEGELFF
TRBJ1-2 TRBV11-3 once CASSSDIPGTGPNYGYTF
TRBJ2-1 TRBV11-3 - CASSLRQNNEQFF
TRBJ2-3 TRBV6-5 - CASSYGQGFFTRYF
TRBJ1-1 TRBV6-5 - CASSYISSRYTEAFF
TRBJ2-7 TRBV6-5 - CASRNRGRSDEQYF
TRBJ1-2 TRBV11-3 once CASSGPTGYGYTF